A single sample is the source of the 8 T cell receptor beta chains below, sequenced in a study of Graves' ophthalmopathy and Graves' hyperthyroidism. The authors amplified TCR beta CDR3 regions from RNA transcripts. RT-PCR was first run with HTBI primers, then multiplex PCR in a second round. A single record per CDR3 protein comes from TCRdb applying MiXCR to the multiplex PCR reads. The sample has 450,000 to 600,000 distinct CDR3 sequences, under 45% seen once. Sequencing used peripheral blood or thyroid tissue (not recorded which). The receptor source for this set is an adult man with Graves' hyperthyroidism.

Note on this clonotype: This sequence may be a read error, since a much larger clone differs from it by one base. The CDR3 here is CASSSGGGGGELLF. CDR3 nucleotide sequence: TGTGCCAGCAGTTCCGGCGGGGGGGGCGGGGAGCTGCTTTTT. The chain is built from TRBV2 and TRBJ2-2; 9 bases are shared with TRBD2. CDR1 and CDR2 from the germline V gene are SNHLY and FYNNEI. This CDR3 spans 14 amino acids. The full variable domain, completed using reference TRBV2 and TRBJ2-2, is EPEVTQTPSHQVTQMGQEVILRCVPISNHLYFYWYRQILGQKVEFLVSFYNNEISEKSEIFDDQFSVERPDGSNFTLKIRSTKLEDSAMYFCASSSGGGGGELLFGEGSRLTVL.

The chain employs TRBV7-9 and TRBJ2-7, with TRBD2 identical over 10 bases. The DNA end favors TRBJ2-1, so the J call may be wrong. The CDR3 runs 15 residues. Germline assignment: CDR1 SEHNR and CDR2 FQNEAQ (reference sequence). Here the CDR3 reads CASSRQRGGYNEQFF. The CDR3 DNA reads TGTGCCAGCAGCAGACAGCGGGGGGGCTACAATGAGCAGTTCTTC.

The rearrangement uses TRBV29-1 and TRBJ2-6, with TRBD1 matching 7 bases. J gave up 0 bases and V 1 base, and 3 bases lay outside the gene matches. This CDR3 has 16 amino acids. Germline V gene sequence: CDR1 SQVTM, CDR2 ANQGSEA. Here the CDR3 reads CSVEAQGSSGANVLTF. The CDR3 nucleotides read TGCAGCGTTGAAGCACAGGGGAGCTCTGGGGCCAACGTCCTGACTTTC. Variable domain in full (rest from reference TRBV29-1 and TRBJ2-6): SAVISQKPSRDICQRGTSLTIQCQVDSQVTMMFWYRQQPGQSLTLIATANQGSEATYESGFVIDKFPISRPNLTFSTLTVSNMSPEDSSIYLCSVEAQGSSGANVLTFGAGSRLTVL.

This chain joins TRBV19 and TRBJ1-1, with D possibly matching TRBD1 (5 bases). Germline CDR1 and CDR2: LNHDA and SQIVND (reference sequence). V shed 3 bases and J shed 7 bases, with 12 bases lying between them. CDR3 length: 13 amino acids. CDR3 in amino acids: CASSISLDIEAFF. CDR3 nucleotides: TGTGCCAGTAGTATCAGTTTGGACATTGAAGCTTTCTTT.

The sample holds many counts of this clonotype. The gene calls are TRBV12-3 or TRBV12-4 and TRBJ1-6; no clear D gene. Deletions cut 9 bases from V and 4 bases from J, with 16 bases between. The CDR3 sequence is 15 residues long. The CDR3 protein is CARTTPEHYNSPLHF. The CDR3, as DNA: TGTGCCAGAACAACCCCCGAACATTATAATTCACCCCTCCACTTT.

V and J are TRBV9 and TRBJ2-3, with TRBD1 matching 8 bases. There are 18 residues in the CDR3. The V and J ends lost 0 bases and 0 bases, in that order; junction bases with no gene match: 9. The germline CDR1 and CDR2 sequences are SGDLS and YYNGEE. CDR3 amino acids: CASSVGTGKRSSTDTQYF. The CDR3 nucleotides read TGTGCCAGCAGCGTAGGGACAGGGAAACGCTCTAGCACAGATACGCAGTATTTT.

The table lists this clonotype with many counts. This chain links TRBV5-1 with TRBJ1-1; TRBD1 aligns across 7 bases. The junction had 8 bases not matched to a gene; V was cut back by 0 bases and J by 6 bases. CDR1 and CDR2 from the germline V gene are SGHRS and YFSETQ. The CDR3 is 15 residues long. The DNA of the CDR3 is TGCGCCAGCAGCTTGGGTAAACAGGGGTTCCCTGAAGCTTTCTTT. This translates into CASSLGKQGFPEAFF.

The chain has TRBV25-1 and TRBJ1-1, with TRBD1 matching over 11 bases. J gave up 11 bases and V 4 bases, and 15 bases lay outside the gene matches. Germline loops: CDR1 MGHDK, CDR2 SYGVNS. The length of the CDR3 is 16 residues. CDR3 nucleotides: TGTGCCAGCAGTGCTAGGGAGGACAGGGGGCGGCTGATGGCTTTCTTT. Its translation: CASSAREDRGRLMAFF.